These 31 T cell receptor beta chains originate from one sample sequenced in a study of shared clonotypes between healthy human individuals. Profiled with immunoSEQ multiplex PCR; TCRdb holds only in-frame clones, not every one. The sample has under 1,100,000 clones, 70% to 80% seen once; the top ten hold approximately 1.5%. The specimen sequenced was memory CD4+ T cells sorted from blood. Subset indicated: CD45RA-negative fraction. Receptor source: a man aged 18 to 35 in good health.

At least ten counts were recorded for this clone. The V and J genes are TRBV6-1 and TRBJ2-5, with D possibly matching TRBD2 (6 bases). This CDR3 is 14 amino acids long. In germline, CDR1 is MNHNS, CDR2 SASEGT. V was clipped by 5 bases and J by 5 bases, with 15 bases between them. CDR3 amino acids: CASSQTDGSETQYF. The CDR3 DNA sequence: TGTGCCAGCAGTCAGACTGACGGGAGTGAGACCCAGTACTTC.

The rearrangement links TRBV9 to TRBJ2-6; TRBD1 aligns across 8 bases. CDR1 and CDR2 from the germline V gene are SGDLS and YYNGEE. This CDR3 contains 17 residues. The ends lost 0 bases at V and 4 bases at J; junction bases unmatched: 6. The CDR3 protein is CASSVGGQVLGANVLTF. The CDR3 bases are TGTGCCAGCAGCGTAGGGGGACAGGTCCTCGGGGCCAACGTCCTGACTTTC.

V gene TRBV29-1 combines with J gene TRBJ1-1; D remains unclear. V was clipped by 5 bases and J by 1 base, with 8 bases between them. CDR1 and CDR2 (germline): SQVTM, ANQGSEA. The CDR3 length is 12 residues. The CDR3 reads CSVRAGNTEAFF. CDR3 nucleotide sequence: TGCAGCGTTAGGGCAGGGAACACTGAAGCTTTCTTT.

The chain is built from TRBV27 and TRBJ2-7, with 7 bases aligning to TRBD1. In germline, CDR1 is MNHEY, CDR2 SMNVEV (reference sequence). CDR3 size: 16 residues. V trimming: 3 bases; J trimming: 5 bases; junction bases outside the gene matches: 13. CDR3 nucleotide sequence: TGTGCCAGCAGTTTTAGCCCTAGACAGGGTCGTAACGAGCAGTACTTC. This translates into CASSFSPRQGRNEQYF.

The genes are TRBV28 and TRBJ1-2; 10 bases are shared with TRBD1. The CDR3 has 14 amino acids. J gave up 7 bases and V 4 bases, and 6 bases lay outside the gene matches. Germline CDR1 is MDHEN and CDR2 is SYDVKM. This chain's CDR3 is CASSSTGGYSGYTF. In DNA, the CDR3 is TGTGCCAGCAGTTCGACAGGGGGCTATTCTGGCTACACCTTC.

The rearrangement links TRBV10-1 to TRBJ1-4; 8 bases fit TRBD1. The CDR3 totals 19 residues. The V and J ends lost 7 bases and 1 base, in that order; junction bases with no gene match: 17. Germline lookup yields CDR1 WNHNN and CDR2 SYGVQD (reference sequence). The CDR3 DNA reads TGCGCCAGCAACTCCCATTTTGTGACAGGGGCGGTAACTAATGAAAAACTGTTTTTT. Its protein product is CASNSHFVTGAVTNEKLFF.

The V and J genes are TRBV2 and TRBJ1-1; D uncertain. The CDR3 spans 13 residues. Germline V gives CDR1 SNHLY, CDR2 FYNNEI. With 0 bases removed from V and 4 bases from J, the gap between germline ends came to 6 bases. DNA of the CDR3: TGTGCCAGCAGTGAAGCATCGAGCACTGAAGCTTTCTTT. Translating it yields CASSEASSTEAFF.

This clone was found once. The rearrangement uses TRBV28 and TRBJ2-7, with D tentatively TRBD1 (6 bases). Trimming cost V 2 bases and J 2 bases, with 7 bases left between them. The CDR3 runs to 13 residues. Looked up from germline, CDR1 is MDHEN and CDR2 is SYDVKM. The CDR3 region has the DNA TGTGCCAGCAGTTTAGCAGGGGCCTACGAGCAGTACTTC. This sequence encodes CASSLAGAYEQYF. Together with reference TRBV28 and TRBJ2-7, the CDR3 gives the full variable domain: DVKVTQSSRYLVKRTGEKVFLECVQDMDHENMFWYRQDPGLGLRLIYFSYDVKMKEKGDIPEGYSVSREKKERFSLILESASTNQTSMYLCASSLAGAYEQYFGPGTRLTVT.

This chain links TRBV19 with TRBJ1-2, with D unclear. CDR3 length equals 14 residues. The V end was cut by 3 bases, the J end by 8 bases, with 16 bases between. CDR1 and CDR2 (germline): LNHDA, SQIVND (reference sequence). The CDR3 nucleotides are TGTGCCAGTAGTATTGTTGCTGGCTCGGGAGGCTACACCTTC. It encodes CASSIVAGSGGYTF.

The gene calls are TRBV28 and TRBJ2-3; 12 positions match TRBD2. Trimming removed 1 base from V and 0 bases from J; junction bases left unmatched: 5. The germline V gene has CDR1 MDHEN and CDR2 SYDVKM. The CDR3 runs 18 residues. In DNA, the CDR3 is TGTGCCAGCAGTTTATACGGGACTAGCGGGCTTAGCACAGATACGCAGTATTTT. It codes for CASSLYGTSGLSTDTQYF.

The V gene is TRBV20-1, the J gene TRBJ1-2, with 7 bases aligning to TRBD1. The CDR3 has 11 amino acids. CDR1 is DFQATT, CDR2 SNEGSKA, per germline (reference sequence). The V gene end was trimmed by 1 base and the J gene end by 7 bases; junction bases not matched to a gene: 0. The CDR3 is CSARGQGGYTF. The DNA of the CDR3 is TGCAGTGCTAGAGGACAGGGTGGCTACACCTTC.

This clone came up a few times. The chain is built from TRBV28 and TRBJ1-2; D gene ambiguous. This CDR3 region has 13 residues. CDR1 MDHEN and CDR2 SYDVKM come from the germline V gene. Trimming removed 7 bases at V and 0 bases at J, with 9 bases between. The CDR3 bases are TGTGCCAGCACTCTCCGCGCTAACTATGGCTACACCTTC. Protein: CASTLRANYGYTF.

This chain connects TRBV5-5 to TRBJ1-1; no reliable D call. The CDR3 is made up of 14 amino acids. Germline V lookup: CDR1 SGHKS, CDR2 YYEKEE (reference sequence). V was cut by 3 bases and J by 0 bases, with 9 bases left in between. DNA for the CDR3: TGTGCCAGCAGCTCGCAGAACATGAACACTGAAGCTTTCTTT. Encoded protein: CASSSQNMNTEAFF.

This sequence joins TRBV19 and TRBJ2-7; unclear D gene. There are 14 residues in the CDR3. Germline V gene sequence: CDR1 LNHDA, CDR2 SQIVND (reference sequence). The germline V and J ends were trimmed by 0 bases and 1 base, with 7 bases remaining between them. CDR3 region: CASSIEAASYEQYF. CDR3 bases: TGTGCCAGTAGTATAGAGGCGGCGTCCTACGAGCAGTACTTC.

V gene TRBV7-2 combines with J gene TRBJ2-7; TRBD2 matches 10 bases. Per the germline V gene, CDR1 is SGHTA and CDR2 is FQGNSA. The CDR3 length is 15 residues. Trimming cost V 5 bases and J 0 bases; bases outside gene matches: 4. DNA of the CDR3: TGTGCCAGCAGCCCTAGACTAGCGGGCTCCTACGAGCAGTACTTC. This encodes CASSPRLAGSYEQYF.

The gene calls are TRBV2 and TRBJ1-2, with D unclear. CDR1 is SNHLY, CDR2 FYNNEI, per germline. The CDR3 extends over 13 amino acids. Trimming stripped 5 bases from V and 2 bases from J, with 9 bases between. The CDR3 DNA reads as TGTGCCAGCAGTTACACAGAGAACTATGGCTACACCTTC. It codes for CASSYTENYGYTF.

This chain joins TRBV5-6 and TRBJ2-7; 7 positions match TRBD1. J lost 6 bases, V lost 4 bases, and 7 bases had no gene match. The CDR3 covers 13 residues. CDR1 and CDR2 (germline): SGHDT, YYEEEE. CDR3 in DNA: TGTGCCAGCAGCCTAGGTTGGGACAGCGAGCAGTACTTC. Protein: CASSLGWDSEQYF. Variable domain in full (rest from reference TRBV5-6 and TRBJ2-7): DAGVTQSPTHLIKTRGQQVTLRCSPKSGHDTVSWYQQALGQGPQFIFQYYEEEERQRGNFPDRFSGHQFPNYSSELNVNALLLGDSALYLCASSLGWDSEQYFGPGTRLTVT.

The chain joins TRBV2 to TRBJ2-5; 9 positions match TRBD2. Looked up from germline, CDR1 is SNHLY and CDR2 is FYNNEI. CDR3 length: 16 residues. The V gene end was trimmed by 6 bases and the J gene end by 2 bases; junction bases not matched to a gene: 10. CDR3 in amino acids: CASREGLAGLQETQYF. The DNA for the CDR3 is TGTGCCAGCAGGGAGGGGCTAGCGGGATTGCAAGAGACCCAGTACTTC.

The chain uses TRBV5-1 and TRBJ2-1; TRBD1 might be the D (5 bases). The CDR3 totals 18 residues. V was shortened by 5 bases and J by 2 bases, with 23 bases between the two germline ends. The germline V gene encodes CDR1 SGHRS and CDR2 YFSETQ. DNA for the CDR3: TGCGCCAGCAGAAGGGGAATTTTTGTGGTACTCACCTACAATGAGCAGTTCTTC. Translated: CASRRGIFVVLTYNEQFF.

This chain joins TRBV29-1 and TRBJ2-5; 8 positions match TRBD2. Unmatched junction bases numbered 5, after V lost 4 bases and J lost 4 bases. There are 13 residues in the CDR3. Per germline, CDR1 SQVTM and CDR2 ANQGSEA. CDR3 bases: TGCAGCGTTGGTAGGACTAGCACAGAGACCCAGTACTTC. It codes for CSVGRTSTETQYF. The full variable domain, its missing parts supplied by reference TRBV29-1 and TRBJ2-5, is SAVISQKPSRDICQRGTSLTIQCQVDSQVTMMFWYRQQPGQSLTLIATANQGSEATYESGFVIDKFPISRPNLTFSTLTVSNMSPEDSSIYLCSVGRTSTETQYFGPGTRLLVL.

As to this clone: This clone may be a read error of a much larger clone one base away. This chain uses TRBV6-6 with TRBJ2-1, with no clear D. Germline CDR1 is MNHNY and CDR2 is SVGAGI (reference sequence). The CDR3 is made up of 11 amino acids. V was cut by 6 bases and J by 4 bases, with 4 bases left in between. CDR3 in amino acids: CASSLYNEQFF. Here the CDR3 DNA reads TGTGCCAGCAGCCTTTACAATGAGCAGTTCTTC.

The V call is TRBV19, the J call TRBJ1-6, with 10 bases lining up with TRBD1. With 4 bases clipped from V and 5 bases from J, the junction kept 5 bases outside the gene matches. The CDR3 has 16 amino acids. The germline CDR1 and CDR2 sequences are LNHDA and SQIVND (reference sequence). The CDR3 reads CASSTATGGHNSPLHF. The DNA of the CDR3 is TGTGCCAGTAGTACCGCGACAGGGGGCCATAATTCACCCCTCCACTTT.

The chain has TRBV10-1 and TRBJ2-5; 7 bases are a match to TRBD2. The germline V gene encodes CDR1 WNHNN and CDR2 SYGVQD (reference sequence). The CDR3 runs to 14 residues. V shed 3 bases, J shed 4 bases, and the junction held 5 bases outside the gene matches. The CDR3 bases are TGCGCCAGCAGTGACTCTAGCGGAATAGAGACCCAGTACTTC. This translates into CASSDSSGIETQYF.

The V gene is TRBV19, the J gene TRBJ2-7; TRBD1 matches 11 bases. The length of the CDR3 is 16 residues. Per the germline V gene, CDR1 is LNHDA and CDR2 is SQIVND (reference sequence). Germline trimming cut 1 base from V and 3 bases from J; bases unmatched to any gene: 5. CDR3 residues: CASSIAGGQGVYEQYF. For the CDR3, the DNA is TGTGCCAGTAGTATAGCTGGGGGACAGGGGGTCTACGAGCAGTACTTC.

The V call is TRBV2, the J call TRBJ2-1, with 9 bases lining up with TRBD1. CDR3 length: 15 residues. J gave up 7 bases and V 7 bases, and 11 bases lay outside the gene matches. The germline CDR1 and CDR2 sequences are SNHLY and FYNNEI. The CDR3 here is CASTLGTGWGNEQFF. The CDR3 DNA reads as TGTGCCAGCACGCTCGGGACAGGGTGGGGGAATGAGCAGTTCTTC.

J is TRBJ1-2 and V is TRBV19; 7 positions agree with TRBD1. CDR1 is LNHDA, CDR2 SQIVND, per germline (reference sequence). J gave up 1 base and V 6 bases, and 8 bases lay outside the gene matches. The CDR3 totals 15 residues. CDR3 coding DNA: TGTGCCAGTAGCCCTGGGACAGAGATTAACTATGGCTACACCTTC. It yields the protein CASSPGTEINYGYTF.

The chain has TRBV9 and TRBJ2-1, with no clear D. V was trimmed by 3 bases and J by 6 bases, leaving 16 bases between them. This CDR3 region has 15 residues. Germline V lookup: CDR1 SGDLS, CDR2 YYNGEE. CDR3 nucleotides: TGTGCCAGCAGCGATGGGATAGCTAACGGCAATGAGCAGTTCTTC. Amino acids: CASSDGIANGNEQFF.

This chain's CDR3 is CASSTSGTGIMFGNQPQHF. CDR3 in DNA: TGTGCCAGTAGTACCTCCGGGACAGGGATAATGTTTGGCAATCAGCCCCAGCATTTT. The J gene is TRBJ1-5, the V gene TRBV19; 9 bases are shared with TRBD1. V shed 4 bases and J 2 bases; nucleotides not matched to a gene: 15. This CDR3 has 19 residues. CDR1 is LNHDA, CDR2 SQIVND, per germline (reference sequence).

The chain employs TRBV7-9 and TRBJ2-7; TRBD1 matches 9 bases. Germline V gene lookup returns CDR1 SEHNR and CDR2 FQNEAQ (reference sequence). V trimming: 1 base; J trimming: 3 bases; junction bases outside the gene matches: 4. This CDR3 has 15 amino acids. CDR3 in amino acids: CASSLGDRAHYEQYF. DNA of the CDR3: TGTGCCAGCAGCTTAGGGGACAGGGCACACTACGAGCAGTACTTC.

The V call is TRBV5-1, the J call TRBJ2-3, with TRBD2 as a possible D gene (7 bases). V gave up 9 bases and J gave up 4 bases, with 21 bases separating them. Germline V lookup: CDR1 SGHRS, CDR2 YFSETQ. The CDR3 covers 15 residues. The CDR3 region is CATAEGGDPPDTQYF. CDR3 DNA sequence: TGCGCCACCGCCGAGGGGGGGGATCCCCCAGATACGCAGTATTTT. Drawing the rest from reference TRBV5-1 and TRBJ2-3, the complete variable domain is KAGVTQTPRYLIKTRGQQVTLSCSPISGHRSVSWYQQTPGQGLQFLFEYFSETQRNKGNFPGRFSGRQFSNSRSEMNVSTLELGDSALYLCATAEGGDPPDTQYFGPGTRLTVL.

The CDR3 loop is CASSEAGDTQYF. The DNA for the CDR3 is TGTGCCAGCAGTGAAGCGGGAGATACGCAGTATTTT. J is TRBJ2-3 and V is TRBV2; D gene unclear. Trimming removed 0 bases at V and 5 bases at J, with 3 bases between. The germline CDR1 and CDR2 sequences are SNHLY and FYNNEI. This CDR3 has 12 residues.